These T cell receptor beta chains were read from a single sample in a study of vaccination effects on CD4 cells after COVID-19. Which antigens these TCRs recognize remains unknown. Measured with immunoSEQ multiplex PCR; TCRdb has only the in-frame clones, and not every one. Among roughly 68,000 clones, approximately 72% were seen once, and the ten largest hold approximately 22%. The sequenced sample was CD4+ T cells from PBMCs cultured without peptide, obtained before COVID-19 vaccination. All receptors come from a human donor who had a prior SARS-CoV-2 infection. The CDR3 runs from the conserved cysteine through the conserved F or W. Fields, in order: clone size, J gene, V gene, D gene, CDR3 protein, CDR3 DNA. A D gene is named only where the DNA matches it firmly. Clone size is not always given. Where it is, it says once, few, many or a class for expanded clones.

size: -; J: TRBJ2-1; V: TRBV7-2; D: -; CDR3: CASKVGVEGYNEQFF; DNA: TGTGCCAGCAAGGTTGGTGTCGAGGGCTACAATGAGCAGTTCTTC
size: -; J: TRBJ1-2; V: TRBV29-1; D: -; CDR3: CSPPWGTNYGYTF; DNA: TGCAGCCCCCCGTGGGGGACCAACTATGGCTACACCTTC
size: -; J: TRBJ2-1; V: TRBV5-1; D: TRBD2; CDR3: CASSLGGSGYNEQFF; DNA: TGCGCCAGCAGCTTGGGCGGGAGTGGGTACAATGAGCAGTTCTTC
size: -; J: TRBJ1-2; V: TRBV6-5; D: TRBD1; CDR3: CASSYDGTGYGYTF; DNA: TGTGCCAGCAGTTACGATGGGACAGGGTATGGCTACACCTTC
size: -; J: TRBJ1-3; V: TRBV9; D: -; CDR3: CASSVAGTHDGNTIYF; DNA: TGTGCCAGCAGCGTAGCCGGGACACATGATGGAAACACCATATATTTT
size: few; J: TRBJ2-7; V: TRBV16; D: -; CDR3: CASSQLAGYYEQYF; DNA: TGTGCCAGCAGCCAATTGGCAGGGTACTACGAGCAGTACTTC
size: -; J: TRBJ2-1; V: TRBV7-9; D: -; CDR3: CASSLVEGVEQFF; DNA: TGTGCCAGCAGCTTAGTAGAGGGGGTTGAGCAGTTCTTC
size: few; J: TRBJ1-1; V: TRBV5-6; D: -; CDR3: CASSFTRNTEAFF; DNA: TGTGCCAGCAGCTTCACTAGGAACACTGAAGCTTTCTTT
size: -; J: TRBJ2-5; V: TRBV29-1; D: TRBD1; CDR3: CSAKYRGPEETQYF; DNA: TGCAGCGCCAAATACAGGGGCCCAGAAGAGACCCAGTACTTC
size: -; J: TRBJ2-3; V: TRBV27; D: TRBD1; CDR3: CASSRNRDSITDTQYF; DNA: TGTGCCAGCAGCCGGAACCGGGACAGTATTACAGATACGCAGTATTTT
size: -; J: TRBJ2-3; V: TRBV10-1; D: TRBD2; CDR3: CASRHETILAGHTDTQYF; DNA: TGCGCCAGCAGACACGAAACCATACTAGCGGGCCACACAGATACGCAGTATTTT
size: few; J: TRBJ1-2; V: TRBV5-5; D: TRBD1; CDR3: CASSWGTVGYTF; DNA: TGTGCCAGCAGCTGGGGGACAGTGGGCTACACCTTC
size: -; J: TRBJ2-7; V: TRBV27; D: -; CDR3: CAGQQGKDSYEQYF; DNA: TGTGCCGGTCAACAGGGAAAGGACTCCTACGAGCAGTACTTC
size: -; J: TRBJ2-2; V: TRBV7-9; D: -; CDR3: CASSSRASWNTGELFF; DNA: TGTGCCAGCAGCTCCAGGGCTAGCTGGAACACCGGGGAGCTGTTTTTT
size: few; J: TRBJ1-1; V: TRBV7-3; D: -; CDR3: CASSLSRVGDTEAFF; DNA: TGTGCCAGCAGCTTAAGTAGGGTTGGTGACACTGAAGCTTTCTTT
size: -; J: TRBJ1-2; V: TRBV5-4; D: TRBD1; CDR3: CASSEQGQLYGYTF; DNA: TGTGCCAGCAGCGAGCAGGGACAGCTTTATGGCTACACCTTC